This entry concerns a single TCR beta chain. No antigen is known for it. The table came from immunoSEQ multiplex PCR; TCRdb's copy has only in-frame clones and leaves some out. The table has about 140,000 clones, about nine tenths seen once. The data originate from a study of T cell responses to AZD1222 COVID-19 vaccine. Regarding the study as a whole: Close to half of spike-specific TCRs reportedly recognize unmutated variant regions. The study sampled repertoires only after the peak T cell response. Only a handful of people who got AZD1222 tested seropositive at baseline.

V shed 4 bases and J shed 5 bases, with 16 bases lying between them. The CDR3 extends over 15 amino acids. Germline V gives CDR1 SGHRS, CDR2 YFSETQ. The V and J genes are TRBV5-1 and TRBJ2-1, with a weak D call TRBD2 (6 bases). Sequences were derived from peripheral blood, sampled on day 0 of AZD1222 vaccination. The TCR originated in an adult in good health. DNA of the CDR3: TGCGCCAGCAGCCCTGGTGGAGGGCCGGACAATGAGCAGTTCTTC. This codes for CASSPGGGPDNEQFF.